The clone carrying this TCR beta chain rates as medium-sized. Its antigen is currently unknown. Samples of adjacent lung lacking atypia were obtained no closer than 2 cm to the tumor margin. The data are from a study of T cells in localized non-small cell lung cancer. Profiling relied on immunoSEQ multiplex PCR, and the TCRdb table lists in-frame clones only, not all of them. The sample carries about 1,500 clones, approximately 15% recorded once. Study-level points and caveats: Heterogeneity remains possible, as sequencing covered one tumor region only. Adjacent lung held a median 57 of the top 100 tumor clones. Of the tissues analyzed, uninvolved adjacent lung showed maximal T cell clonality, greater than tumor.

Trimming took off 1 base at V and 2 bases at J, with 12 bases between the two ends. Germline V gives CDR1 SGHNT, CDR2 YENEEA. This CDR3 is built from 16 residues. The chain carries TRBV11-3 and TRBJ1-5; D unresolved. The receptor was derived from a male donor aged 60 or older with stage III squamous cell lung carcinoma. This specimen was normal lung tissue next to the tumor, taken before any cancer treatment. Written as DNA, the CDR3 is TGTGCCAGCAGCTTAGTCGCCGGCAGAGGCAATCAGCCCCAGCATTTT. Protein: CASSLVAGRGNQPQHF.